The subject of this entry is one T cell receptor beta chain. The CDR3 is made up of 13 amino acids. V was clipped by 7 bases and J by 10 bases, with 19 bases between them. Germline CDR1 is MNHNY and CDR2 is SVGAGI (reference sequence). Sequencing was performed with immunoSEQ multiplex PCR; in TCRdb, only in-frame clones are kept and a portion is missing. The profile shows more than 2,000,000 clones, approximately 93% of them singletons. This sample stems from a study of shared clonotypes between healthy human individuals. Study-wide context: The composition of the donors was a couple of women and a few men aged 18 to 49.

The chain couples TRBV6-6 to TRBJ1-1; TRBD1 might be the D (5 bases). Sequenced material: naive CD4+ T cells from PBMCs. Specified subset: CD45RA+ positively selected. The TCR originated in a man younger than 30 in good health. Some clones in this sample may be carry-over from other donors' samples. CDR3: CASTMIRGDGAFF. CDR3 DNA sequence: TGTGCCAGCACCATGATTCGGGGGGATGGAGCTTTCTTT.